This record covers a single T cell receptor (beta chain). As yet, its antigen is unknown. An end of the junction differs from the germline gene, which may be a read error. Starting material of 500 ng total RNA yielded TCR beta cDNA via a constant-region primer. Slightly modified ARM-PCR, run as three nested multiplex PCR rounds, produced the TCR beta libraries. The first two PCR rounds, roughly 10 cycles each, used TRBV1-TRBV30 forward primers and a C-beta reverse primer. TCRdb re-called the multiplex PCR reads through MiXCR, storing one row per CDR3 protein. The data contain more than 90,000 distinct CDR3 sequences, about 63% of them singletons. Germline values: CDR1 SGHNT, CDR2 YENEEA. The CDR3 extends over 13 amino acids. The sample comes from a study of tumor-infiltrating lymphocytes in primary liver carcinoma. Findings and caveats of the study: Top clones occupying all five tumor regions numbered only about 7-24%.

It was from about 21-30 mg of unsorted bulk tissue that RNA and DNA were co-extracted. Specimen: liver tumor tissue from sampling region 2. Sample subset: tumor region T2, inferior pole. V is TRBV11-3 and J is TRBJ2-1; D might be TRBD2 (5 bases). The sequence was obtained from a woman between 55 and 75 years old with primary liver carcinoma and hepatitis B virus infection. The CDR3 loop is CASSAEGYNEHFF. The CDR3 bases are TGTGCAAGCAGTGCCGAGGGCTACAATGAGCATTTCTTC.